This TCR beta chain is from a study of blood T cell repertoires in COVID-19. Study at large: COVID-19 samples from acute and convalescent phases originated in the United States, Italy and Spain. T cells, B-cell-depleted T cells, or PBMCs supplied cDNA or gDNA.

Details on this clone: Since no conserved phenylalanine or tryptophan closes the CDR3, a read error is the likely cause. The limits of the CDR3 on the DNA are not certain, so only TCRdb's listed CDR3 is given.

As processed by the authors: Nucleated cell counts were estimated from reference gene primer amplification. Here immunoSEQ multiplex PCR was the method, and the copy in TCRdb shows in-frame clones only, minus some. D and trimming come from the DNA, and the V and J calls and clone size come from that table. The profile shows some 60,000 clones, 80% of them singletons. CDR1 is LNHDA, CDR2 SQIVND, per germline (reference sequence). The CDR3 is 16 amino acids long, termini counted. The J gene is TRBJ2-7, the V gene TRBV19; the D call in the table, TRBD2, was not verified against the DNA. The sequenced material came from peripheral blood. The source of this sequence is a man aged 55 to 70 with acute or convalescent COVID-19. The chain's CDR3 is CASSTSGTKLYEHASL.